The 29 T cell receptor beta chains below were found in one sample sequenced in a study of early T cells in non-severe SARS-CoV-2 infection. TCRdb recomputed calls from the 5' RACE reads with MiXCR, one row per CDR3 protein. The table records under 30,000 distinct CDR3 sequences, about 5.5% of them present only once. The sample taken for sequencing was whole blood. The source of these receptors is an adult who was a healthcare worker with PCR-confirmed SARS-CoV-2 infection or an uninfected control (not recorded which).

This clonotype was detected many times. This chain links TRBV7-8 with TRBJ2-3, with 7 bases aligning to TRBD2. In germline, CDR1 is SGHVS, CDR2 FQNEAQ. The CDR3 sequence is 16 residues long. Trimming at V came to 4 bases and at J to 2 bases, leaving 9 bases not matched to a gene. The CDR3 sequence: CASSSLSGTLTDTQYF. CDR3 sequence (DNA): TGTGCCAGCAGCTCCCTCAGCGGGACCCTCACAGATACGCAGTATTTT.

This clonotype came up many times. The gene calls are TRBV20-1 and TRBJ1-2; a possible D gene is TRBD1 (5 bases). The V end was cut by 5 bases, the J end by 4 bases, with 11 bases between. This CDR3 has 12 residues. Per the germline V gene, CDR1 is DFQATT and CDR2 is SNEGSKA (reference sequence). The CDR3 DNA follows: TGCAGTGCTGACGGGACTTCCTATGGCTACACCTTC. This translates into CSADGTSYGYTF.

This clonotype was seen a few times. The rearrangement uses TRBV12-3 or TRBV12-4 and TRBJ1-2; TRBD1 matches at 9 bases. After removal of 2 bases from V and 4 bases from J, the junction contained 8 bases not matched to a gene. The CDR3 sequence is 16 residues long. The CDR3 DNA sequence: TGTGCCAGCAGTTTATCTGGGACAGGGACCTTCTATGGCTACACCTTC. Its protein product is CASSLSGTGTFYGYTF.

This clonotype appeared many times. The chain employs TRBV2 and TRBJ1-1; D gene uncertain. The CDR3 covers 18 residues. Germline CDR1 SNHLY, CDR2 FYNNEI. With 6 bases removed from V and 1 base from J, the gap between germline ends came to 24 bases. The CDR3 DNA sequence: TGTGCCAGCAGGCCCTCCCCCCTCCACGGACGAGGGAACACTGAAGCTTTCTTT. Residues: CASRPSPLHGRGNTEAFF.

At least ten counts were recorded for this clonotype. The chain combines TRBV28 with TRBJ2-7, with D hard to call. The V end lost 3 bases, the J end lost 4 bases, and 10 bases lay between the germline ends. Germline CDR1 MDHEN, CDR2 SYDVKM. This CDR3 spans 13 amino acids. The CDR3 here is CASSFSVTYEQYF. In nucleotides, the CDR3 is TGTGCCAGCAGTTTCTCCGTTACTTACGAGCAGTACTTC.

This clonotype was observed at least ten times. The chain couples TRBV7-9 to TRBJ1-5, with 9 bases matching TRBD1. V gave up 5 bases and J gave up 2 bases; unmatched junction bases: 4. The germline gives CDR1 SEHNR, CDR2 FQNEAQ (reference sequence). The CDR3 has 15 amino acids. Here the CDR3 DNA reads TGTGCCAGCAGCCAGACAGGGGGAGGCAATCAGCCCCAGCATTTT. Translated: CASSQTGGGNQPQHF.

This clonotype was seen repeatedly, ten times or more. CDR3 residues: CASSLTGPGGELFF. The CDR3 DNA reads as TGTGCCAGCAGCTTGACAGGTCCTGGAGGGGAGCTGTTTTTT. V is TRBV11-2 and J is TRBJ2-2; a possible D gene is TRBD1 (6 bases). The germline CDR1 and CDR2 sequences are SGHAT and FQNNGV. CDR3 length equals 14 residues. The V end lost 3 bases, the J end lost 8 bases, and 13 bases lay between the germline ends.

This clonotype showed up many times. This chain uses TRBV10-3 with TRBJ2-5; 9 positions match TRBD1. J gave up 5 bases and V 5 bases, and 6 bases lay outside the gene matches. Germline V gene sequence: CDR1 ENHRY, CDR2 SYGVKD. The CDR3 covers 14 residues. CDR3 in DNA: TGTGCCATCAGTTGGACAGGGGAGTCGGAGACCCAGTACTTC. It yields the protein CAISWTGESETQYF.

In its sample, this clonotype ranks as medium-sized (0.01 to 0.1%). This chain joins TRBV9 and TRBJ2-3; 8 bases are a match to TRBD2. The CDR3 sequence is 15 residues long. Germline CDR1 is SGDLS and CDR2 is YYNGEE. V lost 6 bases, J lost 4 bases, and 10 bases stayed unmatched. The CDR3 here is CASNPGGWGSDTQYF. The CDR3, as DNA: TGTGCCAGCAACCCGGGAGGGTGGGGCTCAGATACGCAGTATTTT.

There are a few counts of this clonotype. V is TRBV20-1 and J is TRBJ1-2; D is ambiguous. There are 9 residues in the CDR3. Germline loops: CDR1 DFQATT, CDR2 SNEGSKA (reference sequence). Written as DNA, the CDR3 is TGCAGCCCCAGCTATGGCTACACCTTC. Translation: CSPSYGYTF.

A word on this clonotype: A much more abundant neighbour one base away suggests this may be a read error. This sequence joins TRBV4-2 and TRBJ1-4; no clear D gene. Trimming took off 1 base at V and 7 bases at J, with 13 bases between the two ends. The CDR3 contains 15 residues. In germline, CDR1 is LGHNA, CDR2 YNFKEQ. The CDR3 DNA follows: TGTGCCAGCAGCCAAGTTAGGGTAGAAGGTGAAAAACTGTTTTTT. Translating gives CASSQVRVEGEKLFF.

Many counts were recorded for this clonotype. The genes are TRBV10-2 and TRBJ1-5; TRBD1 is a possible D gene (5 bases). This CDR3 has 13 amino acids. Per the germline V gene, CDR1 is WSHSY and CDR2 is SAAADI. Trimming cost V 5 bases and J 4 bases, with 9 bases left between them. Here the CDR3 DNA reads TGCGCCAGCAGTAGACAGTCGAATCAGCCCCAGCATTTT. Translated, it gives CASSRQSNQPQHF.

This clonotype was counted only a few times. The CDR3 here is CASSEGWNSYNSPLHF. DNA for the CDR3: TGTGCCAGCAGTGAAGGGTGGAACTCCTATAATTCACCCCTCCACTTT. The chain links TRBV6-1 to TRBJ1-6; D gene ambiguous. Trimming left V 1 base short and J 0 bases short, with 7 bases between. Germline values: CDR1 MNHNS, CDR2 SASEGT. This CDR3 region has 16 residues.

This clonotype has ten or more counts. The rearrangement links TRBV2 to TRBJ2-5; D is unclear. Trimming cost V 6 bases and J 0 bases, with 11 bases left between them. This CDR3 is built from 14 residues. Germline V gene lookup returns CDR1 SNHLY and CDR2 FYNNEI. The CDR3 coding sequence is TGTGCCAGCAGGGGCCTGAGGTACCAAGAGACCCAGTACTTC. It specifies CASRGLRYQETQYF.

This clonotype occurred many times. The J gene is TRBJ2-5, the V gene TRBV18; no definite D call. With 0 bases removed from V and 1 base from J, the gap between germline ends came to 6 bases. CDR3 length: 14 amino acids. CDR1 is KGHSH, CDR2 LQKENI, per germline. The CDR3 protein is CASSPPVPQETQYF. The CDR3 DNA reads as TGTGCCAGCTCACCACCGGTACCCCAAGAGACCCAGTACTTC.

This clonotype was seen repeatedly, ten times or more. The V and J genes are TRBV2 and TRBJ2-3; 9 nucleotides agree with TRBD1. This CDR3 comprises 16 residues. CDR1 is SNHLY, CDR2 FYNNEI, per germline. V trimming: 8 bases; J trimming: 2 bases; junction bases outside the gene matches: 11. CDR3 in amino acids: CASGTGPSRFTDTQYF. The CDR3 region has the DNA TGTGCCAGCGGGACAGGGCCTTCACGGTTCACAGATACGCAGTATTTT.

This clonotype was counted many times. The rearrangement links TRBV7-2 to TRBJ2-1, with D unclear. Germline CDR1 SGHTA, CDR2 FQGNSA. This CDR3 is 15 amino acids long. Trimming took 3 bases from V and 3 from J, leaving 12 bases between them. The chain's CDR3 is CASSFGVPGYNEQFF. The CDR3 DNA reads TGTGCCAGCAGCTTTGGAGTACCAGGCTACAATGAGCAGTTCTTC.

The V call is TRBV18, the J call TRBJ1-5; D is unclear. The V gene's germline CDR1 is KGHSH and CDR2 LQKENI. V lost 1 base and J 4 bases, leaving 8 bases between the germline ends. The CDR3 covers 14 residues. The CDR3 nucleotides are TGTGCCAGCTCACCACAGGGTCTAAATCAGCCCCAGCATTTT. It specifies CASSPQGLNQPQHF.

This clonotype came up many times. The chain joins TRBV7-6 to TRBJ2-7; no definite D call. This CDR3 region has 13 residues. V was shortened by 2 bases and J by 3 bases, with 8 bases between the two germline ends. CDR1 and CDR2 from the germline V gene are SGHVS and FNYEAQ. The CDR3 DNA follows: TGTGCCAGCAGCTTATATAGCAACTACGAGCAGTACTTC. This sequence encodes CASSLYSNYEQYF. The variable domain in full, completed from reference TRBV7-6 and TRBJ2-7, reads GAGVSQSPRYKVTKRGQDVALRCDPISGHVSLYWYRQALGQGPEFLTYFNYEAQQDKSGLPNDRFSAERPEGSISTLTIQRTEQRDSAMYRCASSLYSNYEQYFGPGTRLTVT.

This clonotype was observed a handful of times. The V call is TRBV10-3, the J call TRBJ1-1; D is uncertain. Germline V gives CDR1 ENHRY, CDR2 SYGVKD. Trimming cost V 0 bases and J 5 bases, with 10 bases left between them. The CDR3 contains 14 residues. In DNA, the CDR3 is TGTGCCATCAGTGAGTCGATGGGTTTTACTGAAGCTTTCTTT. This encodes CAISESMGFTEAFF.

This clonotype showed up many times. The J gene is TRBJ1-5, the V gene TRBV6-1, with a possible D match to TRBD1 (5 bases). CDR1 is MNHNS, CDR2 SASEGT, per germline. The CDR3 is 15 amino acids. With 1 base removed from V and 2 bases from J, the gap between germline ends came to 9 bases. This chain's CDR3 is CASSEVGPRNQPQHF. CDR3 bases: TGTGCCAGCAGTGAAGTGGGGCCCCGCAATCAGCCCCAGCATTTT.

The table lists this clonotype with many counts. This chain's CDR3 is CASKSGGDNSPLHF. Written as DNA, the CDR3 is TGCGCCAGCAAGTCAGGAGGAGATAATTCACCCCTCCACTTT. The V gene is TRBV5-1, the J gene TRBJ1-6, with D uncertain. Trimming took 6 bases from V and 5 from J, leaving 12 bases between them. Per germline, CDR1 SGHRS and CDR2 YFSETQ. This CDR3 contains 14 residues.

This clonotype came up a few times. This chain links TRBV19 with TRBJ1-2; 8 positions agree with TRBD1. The V gene end was trimmed by 3 bases and the J gene end by 4 bases; junction bases not matched to a gene: 10. The CDR3 totals 16 residues. Germline V CDR1 and CDR2: LNHDA, SQIVND (reference sequence). Here the CDR3 reads CASSMLSRGPSYGYTF. In DNA form, the CDR3 reads TGTGCCAGTAGTATGCTCTCCAGGGGGCCTAGCTATGGCTACACCTTC.

This clonotype has ten or more counts. V is TRBV7-9 and J is TRBJ2-5; D possibly corresponds to TRBD1 (6 bases). Looked up from germline, CDR1 is SEHNR and CDR2 is FQNEAQ (reference sequence). The CDR3 sequence is 15 residues long. Trimming took 5 bases from V and 1 from J, leaving 14 bases between them. The CDR3 loop is CASSQGTKAQETQYF. CDR3 coding DNA: TGTGCCAGCAGCCAAGGGACAAAGGCCCAAGAGACCCAGTACTTC.

This clonotype was detected ten times or more. The CDR3 bases are TGTGCCAGCAGGCCTTACAGTACCTATGGCTACACCTTC. This sequence encodes CASRPYSTYGYTF. This chain uses TRBV6-6 with TRBJ1-2; D not resolved. Per the germline V gene, CDR1 is MNHNY and CDR2 is SVGAGI (reference sequence). V was cut by 6 bases and J by 4 bases, with 12 bases left in between. The CDR3 totals 13 residues.

In this sample, this clonotype turned up many times. V and J are TRBV12-3 or TRBV12-4 and TRBJ2-7; D gene ambiguous. The CDR3 contains 12 residues. V lost 6 bases to trimming and J lost 0 bases, with 6 bases between them. Here the CDR3 reads CASSPSSYEQYF. The CDR3 DNA reads TGTGCCAGCAGCCCGAGCTCCTACGAGCAGTACTTC.

There are many counts of this clonotype. The CDR3 coding sequence is TGTGCCAGCAGCTCGCGACAGGGACCAAATGAAGCTTTCTTT. Its translation is CASSSRQGPNEAFF. This chain links TRBV7-2 with TRBJ1-1; 7 nucleotides match TRBD1. CDR3 length: 14 amino acids. Germline V gives CDR1 SGHTA, CDR2 FQGNSA. J gave up 7 bases and V 4 bases, and 9 bases lay outside the gene matches.

This clonotype was recorded many times. This sequence joins TRBV7-2 and TRBJ2-3; TRBD2 agrees at 9 bases. The CDR3 has 14 amino acids. Germline V gene sequence: CDR1 SGHTA, CDR2 FQGNSA. Losses at the gene ends were 2 bases for V and 4 bases for J; bases not matched to a gene: 1. CDR3 DNA sequence: TGTGCCAGCAGCTTAAGCGGGGGGCCAGATACGCAGTATTTT. Translation: CASSLSGGPDTQYF.

This clonotype was seen a few times. The chain uses TRBV10-3 and TRBJ2-5, with D uncertain. Germline CDR1 is ENHRY and CDR2 is SYGVKD. V was trimmed by 6 bases and J by 1 base, leaving 12 bases between them. The length of the CDR3 is 14 residues. The CDR3 reads CAIRGNNPQETQYF. CDR3 in DNA: TGTGCCATCAGGGGGAACAACCCCCAAGAGACCCAGTACTTC.